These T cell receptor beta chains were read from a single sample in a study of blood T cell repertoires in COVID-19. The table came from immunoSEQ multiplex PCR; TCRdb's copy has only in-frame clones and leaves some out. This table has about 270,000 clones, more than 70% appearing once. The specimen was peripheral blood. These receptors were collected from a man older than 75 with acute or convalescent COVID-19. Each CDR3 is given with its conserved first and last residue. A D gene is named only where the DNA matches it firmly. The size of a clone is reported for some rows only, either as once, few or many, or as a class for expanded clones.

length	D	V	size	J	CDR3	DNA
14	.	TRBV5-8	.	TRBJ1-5	CASSFGGANQPQHF	TGTGCCAGCAGCTTTGGTGGGGCCAATCAGCCCCAGCATTTT
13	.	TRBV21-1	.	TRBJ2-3	CASTHRSTDTQYF	TGTGCCAGCACGCACAGGTCCACAGATACGCAGTATTTT
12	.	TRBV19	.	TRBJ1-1	CASSIAGTEAFF	TGTGCCAGTAGTATCGCCGGCACTGAAGCTTTCTTT
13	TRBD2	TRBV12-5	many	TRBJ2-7	CASAASGVVEQYF	TGTGCTAGTGCCGCTAGCGGGGTTGTCGAGCAGTACTTC
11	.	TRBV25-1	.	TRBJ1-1	CATREETRTFF	TGTGCCACCCGGGAGGAGACGAGAACTTTCTTT
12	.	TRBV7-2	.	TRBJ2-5	CASSLALKTQYF	TGTGCCAGCAGCTTAGCGTTAAAGACCCAGTACTTC
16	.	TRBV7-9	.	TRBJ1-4	CASSLEEGATNEKLFF	TGTGCCAGCAGCTTAGAAGAGGGTGCAACTAATGAAAAACTGTTTTTT
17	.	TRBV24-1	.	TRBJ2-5	CATSDSRQVTQRETQYF	TGTGCCACCAGTGATTCTAGACAGGTAACACAAAGGGAGACCCAGTACTTC
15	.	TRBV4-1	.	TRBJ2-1	CASSPNQRSYNEQFF	TGCGCCAGCAGCCCCAATCAACGGTCCTACAATGAGCAGTTCTTC
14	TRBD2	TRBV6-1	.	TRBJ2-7	CASSPREGGYEQYF	TGTGCCAGCTCCCCCCGGGAGGGGGGCTACGAGCAGTACTTC
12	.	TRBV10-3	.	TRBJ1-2	CAISENDRRYTF	TGTGCCATCAGTGAGAACGACAGGAGGTACACCTTC
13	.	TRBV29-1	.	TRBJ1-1	CSVHTGQNTEAFF	TGCAGCGTACATACAGGGCAGAACACTGAAGCTTTCTTT
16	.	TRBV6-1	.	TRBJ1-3	CASSGIPGLQRNTIYF	TGTGCCAGCAGTGGTATCCCAGGGCTGCAAAGAAACACCATATATTTT
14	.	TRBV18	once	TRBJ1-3	CASSPSGSGNTIYF	TGTGCCAGCTCCCCCTCAGGATCTGGAAACACCATATATTTT
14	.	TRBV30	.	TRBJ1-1	CAWTLSGWNTEAFF	TGTGCCTGGACACTTTCAGGATGGAACACTGAAGCTTTCTTT